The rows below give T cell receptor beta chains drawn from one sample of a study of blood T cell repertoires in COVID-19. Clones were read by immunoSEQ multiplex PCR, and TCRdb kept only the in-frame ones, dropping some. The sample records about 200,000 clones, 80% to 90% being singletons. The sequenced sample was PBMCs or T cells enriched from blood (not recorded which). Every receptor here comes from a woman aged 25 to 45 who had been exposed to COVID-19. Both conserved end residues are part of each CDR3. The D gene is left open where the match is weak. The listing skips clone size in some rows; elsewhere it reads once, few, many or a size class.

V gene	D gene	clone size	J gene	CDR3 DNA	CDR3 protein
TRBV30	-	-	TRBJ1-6	TGTGCCTGGAGTGCTGGTCCCAGCGTAAATTCACCCCTCCACTTT	CAWSAGPSVNSPLHF
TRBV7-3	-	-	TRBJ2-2	TGTGCCAGCAGGATGACAGGTCTCGCCGGGGAGCTGTTTTTT	CASRMTGLAGELFF
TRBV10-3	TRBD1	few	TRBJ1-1	TGTGCCATCAGTGACAGGGGGCAAGAAGCTTTCTTT	CAISDRGQEAFF
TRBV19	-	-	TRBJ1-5	TGTGCCAGTAGTATAGTGTCGGCGGGGCTGCGTCAGCCCCAGCATTTT	CASSIVSAGLRQPQHF
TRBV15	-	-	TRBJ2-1	TGTGCCACCAGCCGAGGTGTTCGGGTTGAGCAGTTCTTC	CATSRGVRVEQFF
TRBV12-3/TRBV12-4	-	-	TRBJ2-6	TGTGCCAGCAGTTCAGCTGGGGCCAACGTCCTGACTTTC	CASSSAGANVLTF
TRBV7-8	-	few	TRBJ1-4	TGTGCCAGCAGACCATCAGGGTCCACTAATGAAAAACTGTTTTTT	CASRPSGSTNEKLFF
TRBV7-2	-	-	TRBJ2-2	TGTGCCAGCAGCTTAGTCCTCGAGAGAACCGGGGAGCTGTTTTTT	CASSLVLERTGELFF
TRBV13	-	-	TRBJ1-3	TGTGCCAGCAGCTTCGGGGGGAGCTCTGGAAACACCATATATTTT	CASSFGGSSGNTIYF
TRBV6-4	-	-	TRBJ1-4	TGTGCCAGCATTATCACCAAACCTCCGGTACAGGGACCGGTTGAAAAACTGTTTTTT	CASIITKPPVQGPVEKLFF
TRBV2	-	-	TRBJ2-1	TGTGCCAGCAGCCCTGTGGGGGGGGGCGAGTTCTTC	CASSPVGGGEFF
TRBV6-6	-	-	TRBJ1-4	TGTGCCAGCAGCCCCGGGGGGGCCGGTGAAAAACTGTTTTTT	CASSPGGAGEKLFF
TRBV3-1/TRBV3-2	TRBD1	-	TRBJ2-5	TGTGCCAGCAGGGGGACAGGGGGAATAAAGACCCAGTACTTC	CASRGTGGIKTQYF
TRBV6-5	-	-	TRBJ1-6	TGTGCCAGCAGTTACCTAGGACAGAATTCACCCCTCCACTTT	CASSYLGQNSPLHF
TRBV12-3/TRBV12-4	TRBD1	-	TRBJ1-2	TGTGCCAGCAGTAAACGGGACAGGGGGGGCTACACCTTC	CASSKRDRGGYTF
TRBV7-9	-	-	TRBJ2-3	TGTGCCAGCTCCTTAGGGAGTGGGACAAGGGGCACAGATACGCAGTATTTT	CASSLGSGTRGTDTQYF
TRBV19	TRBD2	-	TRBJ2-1	TGTGCCAGTAGCCGAATGACTAGCGGGGGGGCGTACAATGAGCAGTTCTTC	CASSRMTSGGAYNEQFF
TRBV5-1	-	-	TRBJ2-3	TGCGCCAGCAGCTCCCTAGCGTCTAGCACAGATACGCAGTATTTT	CASSSLASSTDTQYF
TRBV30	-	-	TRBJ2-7	TGTGCCTGGAGCCCTAGGGACGGGAGGCAGTACTTC	CAWSPRDGRQYF
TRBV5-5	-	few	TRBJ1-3	TGTGCCAGCAGCTTGTCCGGACAGTTCTCTGGAAACACCATATATTTT	CASSLSGQFSGNTIYF
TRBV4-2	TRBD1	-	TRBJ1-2	TGTGCCAGCAGCCAAGGGGCAGGGGGTAACTATGGCTACACCTTC	CASSQGAGGNYGYTF
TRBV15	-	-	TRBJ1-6	TGTGCCACCAGCGTGGGACAACTCTCCTATAATTCACCCCTCCACTTT	CATSVGQLSYNSPLHF
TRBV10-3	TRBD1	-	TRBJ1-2	TGTGCCATCAGTGAGTCAGAAGGGGGCTTAGGCTATGGCTACACCTTC	CAISESEGGLGYGYTF
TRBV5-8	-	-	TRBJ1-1	TGTGCCAGCAGCTTTGGTAGACAGGCTACTGAAGCTTTCTTT	CASSFGRQATEAFF
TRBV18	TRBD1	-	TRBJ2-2	TGTGCCAGCTCACCCGGGACAGGGGGCCACCGGAACACCGGGGAGCTGTTTTTT	CASSPGTGGHRNTGELFF
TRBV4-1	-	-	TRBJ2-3	TGCGCCAGCAGCCCGTGGGGCGCTAGCACAGATACGCAGTATTTT	CASSPWGASTDTQYF